These 26 T cell receptor beta chains were all obtained from the same sample, sequenced in a study of blood T cell repertoires in COVID-19 (TCRdb year 2020). Libraries were built with the immunoSEQ multiplex PCR assay. TCRdb took this table from immuneACCESS and kept in-frame rearrangements with V and J called. Such tables lack part of the clones; where checked against another copy, unresolved V genes explain under half of the gap, and the rest is unexplained. The sample has approximately 170,000 clones on record, roughly 70% of them singletons. The ten largest make up around 3% of the sample. The sequenced sample consisted of peripheral blood. The receptors here all came from a woman older than 75 with acute or convalescent COVID-19.

The chain carries TRBV3-1 (or the pseudogene TRBV3-2) and TRBJ2-7; TRBD1 matches at 8 bases. The CDR3 covers 14 residues. V was clipped by 4 bases and J by 3 bases; unmatched bases: 5. From germline, CDR1 is LGHDT and CDR2 YNNKEL (reference sequence). DNA of the CDR3: TGTGCCAGCAGCCCTCGGACAGGGAACTACGAGCAGTACTTC. Translating gives CASSPRTGNYEQYF.

The chain recombines TRBV7-3 with TRBJ2-5; 7 bases map to TRBD2. Per the germline V gene, CDR1 is SGHTA and CDR2 is FQGTGA. The CDR3 has 14 amino acids. Trimming took 4 bases from V and 2 from J; bases not matched to a gene: 4. The CDR3 sequence is CASSWGGSQETQYF. The CDR3 nucleotides read TGTGCCAGCAGCTGGGGAGGGAGTCAAGAGACCCAGTACTTC. The full variable domain, with the rest looked up from reference TRBV7-3 and TRBJ2-5, is GAGVSQTPSNKVTEKGKYVELRCDPISGHTALYWYRQSLGQGPEFLIYFQGTGAADDSGLPNDRFFAVRPEGSVSTLKIQRTERGDSAVYLCASSWGGSQETQYFGPGTRLLVL.

The chain links TRBV28 to TRBJ1-1; TRBD1 aligns across 10 bases. The V gene end was trimmed by 10 bases and the J gene end by 0 bases; junction bases not matched to a gene: 8. The CDR3 covers 15 residues. CDR1 and CDR2 (germline): MDHEN, SYDVKM. The CDR3 is CAITGTGAMNTEAFF. For the CDR3, the DNA is TGTGCCATAACCGGGACAGGGGCCATGAACACTGAAGCTTTCTTT.

This clone occurred a few times. The chain links TRBV14 to TRBJ1-2, with TRBD1 identical over 8 bases. The V and J ends lost 0 bases and 5 bases, in that order; junction bases with no gene match: 11. The germline V gene encodes CDR1 SGHDN and CDR2 FVKESK. CDR3 length: 17 residues. CDR3 nucleotides: TGTGCCAGCAGCCAAGACCCGACCGACAGGGGACCGTATGGCTACACCTTC. Translating gives CASSQDPTDRGPYGYTF.

The chain joins TRBV4-2 to TRBJ2-5; TRBD2 aligns across 9 bases. The CDR3 runs to 16 residues. V shed 0 bases, J shed 5 bases, and the junction held 7 bases outside the gene matches. The germline CDR1 and CDR2 sequences are LGHNA and YNFKEQ. The CDR3: CASSQEVASGVETQYF. As DNA, the CDR3 is TGTGCCAGCAGCCAAGAGGTGGCTAGCGGGGTGGAGACCCAGTACTTC.

The V gene is TRBV7-7, the J gene TRBJ2-5; 9 bases align to TRBD2. V dropped 3 bases and J dropped 0; count of bases not matched to a gene: 5. The germline CDR1 and CDR2 sequences are SSHAT and FNYEAQ (reference sequence). This CDR3 has 16 residues. CDR3 DNA: TGTGCCAGCAGCTTCGGTAGCGGGAGTTACCAAGAGACCCAGTACTTC. Translated, it gives CASSFGSGSYQETQYF. Drawing the rest from reference TRBV7-7 and TRBJ2-5, the complete variable domain is GAGVSQSPRYKVTKRGQDVTLRCDPISSHATLYWYQQALGQGPEFLTYFNYEAQPDKSGLPSDRFSAERPEGSISTLTIQRTEQRDSAMYRCASSFGSGSYQETQYFGPGTRLLVL.

The chain has TRBV10-1 and TRBJ2-4, with D possibly TRBD1 on 6 matching bases. CDR1 and CDR2 from the germline V gene are WNHNN and SYGVQD (reference sequence). The V and J ends lost 6 bases and 7 bases respectively, with 16 bases between them. The CDR3 covers 14 residues. As DNA, the CDR3 is TGCGCCAGCAGCCCCGAAATGACAGGCAACATTCAGTACTTC. Translation: CASSPEMTGNIQYF.

This clone came up once. The rearrangement joins TRBV28 to TRBJ2-5; possible D gene TRBD2, 6 bases. The CDR3 loop spans 12 amino acids. Trimming removed 11 bases at V and 0 bases at J, with 10 bases between. The germline V gene has CDR1 MDHEN and CDR2 SYDVKM. The CDR3 nucleotides are TGTGCCTGTAGCGGAAACCAAGAGACCCAGTACTTC. This translates into CACSGNQETQYF.

This sequence joins TRBV24-1 and TRBJ1-2; 9 positions match TRBD1. The CDR3 length is 15 residues. The germline gives CDR1 KGHDR, CDR2 SFDVKD. V lost 4 bases, J lost 2 bases, and 4 bases stayed unmatched. The CDR3 DNA follows: TGTGCCACCAGTGACCGACAGGGGGAGAACTATGGCTACACCTTC. This sequence encodes CATSDRQGENYGYTF.

The chain combines TRBV5-8 with TRBJ2-7; D call uncertain. The CDR3 has 14 residues. Germline V gives CDR1 SGHTS, CDR2 YDEGEE. Trimming removed 1 base from V and 3 bases from J, with 11 bases in between. CDR3 in DNA: TGTGCCAGCAGCTTGAGTTACAGCCTCTACGAGCAGTACTTC. It is translated as CASSLSYSLYEQYF.

This chain joins TRBV19 and TRBJ2-1; 15 nucleotides match TRBD2. The J segment lost 2 bases and the V segment lost 10 bases, leaving 15 bases of the junction unmatched. This CDR3 has 19 residues. Germline CDR1 and CDR2: LNHDA and SQIVND (reference sequence). The CDR3 nucleotides read TGTGCCACTAGAGCTCCACCGGGACTAGCGGGAGGTACCTACAATGAGCAGTTCTTC. Encoded protein: CATRAPPGLAGGTYNEQFF.

The chain is built from TRBV11-3 and TRBJ2-5; a possible D gene is TRBD1 (6 bases). The CDR3 spans 14 residues. Per the germline V gene, CDR1 is SGHNT and CDR2 is YENEEA. The V gene lost 2 bases and the J gene lost 1 base, with 8 bases spanning the gap. In DNA, the CDR3 is TGTGCCAGCAGCTTAAACAGGGTCCAAGAGACCCAGTACTTC. Protein product: CASSLNRVQETQYF.

The chain recombines TRBV10-3 with TRBJ2-7, with D possibly being TRBD2 (5 bases). The CDR3 covers 16 residues. The V and J ends lost 6 bases and 1 base respectively, with 19 bases between them. Germline CDR1 reads ENHRY; CDR2 reads SYGVKD. This CDR3 is CAISLEEGVMSYEQYF. For the CDR3, the DNA is TGTGCCATCAGCCTAGAAGAGGGAGTGATGTCCTACGAGCAGTACTTC.

V usage is TRBV10-3 and J usage is TRBJ2-1, with D unclear. Germline CDR1 reads ENHRY; CDR2 reads SYGVKD. The germline V and J ends were trimmed by 4 bases and 7 bases, with 11 bases remaining between them. This CDR3 contains 13 residues. The CDR3 region has the DNA TGTGCCATCAGTGCTAACTACGGGAATGAGCAGTTCTTC. Amino acids: CAISANYGNEQFF.

The chain is built from TRBV5-4 and TRBJ1-2, with TRBD1 identical over 7 bases. The CDR3 extends over 15 amino acids. Germline lookup yields CDR1 SGHNT and CDR2 YYREEE (reference sequence). V lost 9 bases, J lost 6 bases, and 17 bases stayed unmatched. In nucleotides, the CDR3 is TGTGCCACTAGACAGGGTGGCTTTGCTTATGATGGCTACACCTTC. It encodes CATRQGGFAYDGYTF.

This chain links TRBV5-1 with TRBJ2-3, with 13 bases matching TRBD2. The CDR3 is made up of 16 amino acids. Germline V gene lookup returns CDR1 SGHRS and CDR2 YFSETQ. V gave up 4 bases and J gave up 8 bases; unmatched junction bases: 10. CDR3 nucleotide sequence: TGCGCCAGCAGCCTGGGACTAGCGGGGACCACGGGTACGCAGTATTTT. This sequence encodes CASSLGLAGTTGTQYF.

The rearrangement uses TRBV6-5 and TRBJ1-4; no definite D call. The CDR3 loop spans 12 amino acids. Trimming cost V 6 bases and J 3 bases, with 5 bases left between them. Germline CDR1 and CDR2: MNHEY and SVGAGI. The CDR3 loop reads CASRDSNEKLFF. The CDR3 DNA sequence: TGTGCCAGCAGGGACTCTAATGAAAAACTGTTTTTT.

The chain is built from TRBV30 and TRBJ1-1; TRBD1 matches 9 bases. V dropped 3 bases and J dropped 4; count of bases not matched to a gene: 3. Germline assignment: CDR1 GTSNPN and CDR2 SVGIG (reference sequence). CDR3 length: 13 amino acids. The CDR3 here is CAWRDRGFTEAFF. The DNA of the CDR3 is TGTGCCTGGAGGGACAGGGGATTCACTGAAGCTTTCTTT.

This clone has more than one count but fewer than ten. The rearrangement links TRBV5-1 to TRBJ2-3, with D uncertain. Trimming took off 6 bases at V and 4 bases at J, with 18 bases between the two ends. This CDR3 comprises 15 residues. Per the germline V gene, CDR1 is SGHRS and CDR2 is YFSETQ. This CDR3 is CASKLGLGHPDTQYF. In DNA, the CDR3 is TGCGCCAGCAAGCTTGGTCTAGGTCACCCAGATACGCAGTATTTT.

The chain recombines TRBV28 with TRBJ1-1, with D possibly being TRBD1 (5 bases). This CDR3 contains 16 residues. The V end lost 5 bases, the J end lost 1 base, and 17 bases lay between the germline ends. Germline-derived CDR1 and CDR2 are MDHEN and SYDVKM. CDR3 nucleotides: TGTGCCAGCAGTCCAAAGGGCAGGGTTCCGAACACTGAAGCTTTCTTT. Amino acids: CASSPKGRVPNTEAFF.

This clone was seen a few times. The gene calls are TRBV5-1 and TRBJ1-1, with TRBD1 identical over 7 bases. The CDR3 spans 15 residues. Per germline, CDR1 SGHRS and CDR2 YFSETQ. The ends lost 1 base at V and 1 base at J; junction bases unmatched: 4. The CDR3 loop reads CASSLLGQENTEAFF. The CDR3 DNA is TGCGCCAGCAGCTTGTTAGGACAGGAGAACACTGAAGCTTTCTTT. The full variable domain, its missing parts supplied by reference TRBV5-1 and TRBJ1-1, is KAGVTQTPRYLIKTRGQQVTLSCSPISGHRSVSWYQQTPGQGLQFLFEYFSETQRNKGNFPGRFSGRQFSNSRSEMNVSTLELGDSALYLCASSLLGQENTEAFFGQGTRLTVV.

On this clone itself: Mismatch with germline at one junction end may stem from a read error. This rearrangement joins TRBV7-8 to TRBJ2-7, with 13 bases that match TRBD2. This CDR3 is built from 15 residues. Germline values: CDR1 SGHVS, CDR2 FQNEAQ. The CDR3 coding sequence is TGTGCCAGCAGCTTAGGCCCTCACAGGACTAGCGGGAGTGACTTC. It yields the protein CASSLGPHRTSGSDF.

The V call is TRBV10-1, the J call TRBJ2-7, with TRBD2 as a possible D gene (5 bases). The germline CDR1 and CDR2 sequences are WNHNN and SYGVQD (reference sequence). This CDR3 spans 13 amino acids. V lost 3 bases, J lost 9 bases, and 15 bases lay in between. The CDR3 region is CASSEQRESGQYF. Written as DNA, the CDR3 is TGCGCCAGCAGTGAACAGAGGGAATCCGGGCAGTACTTC.

V and J are TRBV9 and TRBJ1-4; no clear D gene. The CDR3 is 15 residues long. Per germline, CDR1 SGDLS and CDR2 YYNGEE. V shed 0 bases and J shed 7 bases, with 13 bases lying between them. The chain's CDR3 is CASSVAPGTGEKLFF. The CDR3 coding sequence is TGTGCCAGCAGCGTAGCTCCGGGAACCGGTGAAAAACTGTTTTTT.

This clone was seen more than once but under ten times. The rearrangement links TRBV10-1 to TRBJ1-1; D is unresolved. This CDR3 comprises 13 residues. Per germline, CDR1 WNHNN and CDR2 SYGVQD (reference sequence). Trimming left V 4 bases short and J 1 base short, with 7 bases between. In DNA, the CDR3 is TGCGCCAGCAGTGGAAACTCGAACACTGAAGCTTTCTTT. Translation: CASSGNSNTEAFF.

This chain connects TRBV6-5 to TRBJ1-4, with TRBD1 matching over 8 bases. The ends lost 6 bases at V and 7 bases at J; junction bases unmatched: 4. In germline, CDR1 is MNHEY, CDR2 SVGAGI. The CDR3 runs to 13 residues. The CDR3 DNA sequence: TGTGCCAGCAGCCCCGGGACAGGTGAAAAACTGTTTTTT. This sequence encodes CASSPGTGEKLFF.